This T cell receptor beta chain was documented in a study of beta chain features in type 1 diabetes. Concerning this clone: The antigen is not known.

cDNA synthesis used the whole RNA isolate, giving expressed TCRB sequences. The assay was immunoSEQ multiplex PCR, and TCRdb's table has in-frame clones only and misses some. Among approximately 400,000 clones listed, roughly 15% were seen once. Study-wide findings and caveats: Overrepresentation of cells with high TCR expression could result from cDNA sequencing.

Germline V gene lookup returns CDR1 GTSNPN and CDR2 SVGIG (reference sequence). With 3 bases removed from V and 0 bases from J, the gap between germline ends came to 11 bases. This CDR3 contains 14 residues. This rearrangement joins TRBV30 to TRBJ1-2, with D possibly TRBD1 on 6 matching bases. The receptor's source is a woman younger than 30 in good health. The sequencing input was naive CD4+ T cells from blood. The CDR3 sequence: CAWSLRGANYGYTF. Written as DNA, the CDR3 is TGTGCCTGGAGCCTCAGGGGAGCTAACTATGGCTACACCTTC.